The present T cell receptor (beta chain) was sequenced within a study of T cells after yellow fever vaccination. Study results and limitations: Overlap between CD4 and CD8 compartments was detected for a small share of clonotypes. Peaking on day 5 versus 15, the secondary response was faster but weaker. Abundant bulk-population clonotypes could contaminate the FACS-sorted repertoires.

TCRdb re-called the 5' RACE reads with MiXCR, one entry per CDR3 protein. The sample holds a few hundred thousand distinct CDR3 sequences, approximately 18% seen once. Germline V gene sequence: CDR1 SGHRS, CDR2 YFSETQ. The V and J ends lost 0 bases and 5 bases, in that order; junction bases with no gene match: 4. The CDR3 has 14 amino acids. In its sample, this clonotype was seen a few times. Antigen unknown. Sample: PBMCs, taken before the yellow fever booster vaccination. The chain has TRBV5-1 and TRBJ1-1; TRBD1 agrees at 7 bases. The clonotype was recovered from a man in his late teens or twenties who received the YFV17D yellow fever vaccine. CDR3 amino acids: CASSLVGGETEAFF. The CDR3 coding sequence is TGCGCCAGCAGCTTGGTAGGGGGCGAAACTGAAGCTTTCTTT. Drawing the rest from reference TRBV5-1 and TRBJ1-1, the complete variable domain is KAGVTQTPRYLIKTRGQQVTLSCSPISGHRSVSWYQQTPGQGLQFLFEYFSETQRNKGNFPGRFSGRQFSNSRSEMNVSTLELGDSALYLCASSLVGGETEAFFGQGTRLTVV.